The rows below give T cell receptor beta chains drawn from one sample of a study of blood T cell repertoires in COVID-19. The data were produced by immunoSEQ multiplex PCR, yet TCRdb's version contains in-frame clones alone and is incomplete. The table has approximately 94,000 clones, roughly nine tenths seen once; the top ten hold approximately 2%. The specimen was peripheral blood. The receptors stem from a man aged 45-65 years with active COVID-19. Both conserved end residues are part of each CDR3. The D gene is left open where the match is weak. Clone size appears in some rows only: once, few, many, or a class for an expanded clone.

DNA | CDR3 | size | J | D | V | length
TGTGCCAGCACCGTCAGCGTGGGTGGCACTGAAGCTTTCTTT | CASTVSVGGTEAFF | . | TRBJ1-1 | . | TRBV6-5 | 14
TGTGCCAGCAGCCGAAGCGGGTTGGGTGGTTCACCCCTCCACTTT | CASSRSGLGGSPLHF | . | TRBJ1-6 | . | TRBV6-5 | 15
TGCGCCAGCAGCCAAGCAGGGCACACCGGGGAGCTGTTTTTT | CASSQAGHTGELFF | . | TRBJ2-2 | . | TRBV4-1 | 14
TGTGCCAGCAGCTCCGGACAGCACAATGAGCAGTTCTTC | CASSSGQHNEQFF | . | TRBJ2-1 | . | TRBV13 | 13
TGTGCCAGCAAGAGACAGGGTCTCGACGAGCAGTACTTC | CASKRQGLDEQYF | . | TRBJ2-7 | TRBD1 | TRBV25-1 | 13
TGTGCCAGCAGCGAGGGACAGGGGTACTACGAGCAGTACTTC | CASSEGQGYYEQYF | . | TRBJ2-7 | TRBD1 | TRBV16 | 14
TGTGCCAGCAGCGTAGATCCACAGCGGAATCAGCCCCAGCATTTT | CASSVDPQRNQPQHF | once | TRBJ1-5 | . | TRBV9 | 15
TGTGCCAGCAGCTGGGCCCAGACAGTCAACTATGGCTACACCTTC | CASSWAQTVNYGYTF | . | TRBJ1-2 | . | TRBV11-2 | 15
TGTGCCAGCTCACCGGTGGGCTTCGACATCCGCACTGAAGCTTTCTTT | CASSPVGFDIRTEAFF | . | TRBJ1-1 | . | TRBV18 | 16
TGTGCCAGTAGTATAGCCGAGGGGGCGAACACCGGGGAGCTGTTTTTT | CASSIAEGANTGELFF | . | TRBJ2-2 | . | TRBV19 | 16
TGCAGCGTAAAACGGACAGGGGGCGGTGGCTACACCTTC | CSVKRTGGGGYTF | . | TRBJ1-2 | TRBD1 | TRBV29-1 | 13
TGTGCCAGCAGCCAAGGCGGGACAGCAACTAATGAAAAACTGTTTTTT | CASSQGGTATNEKLFF | few | TRBJ1-4 | TRBD1 | TRBV3-1/TRBV3-2 | 16
TGTGCCAGCAGTCACGGACAGGGCGGGGAGACCCAGTACTTC | CASSHGQGGETQYF | . | TRBJ2-5 | TRBD1 | TRBV27 | 14
TGTGCCAGCAGCGGAACCCTGGCGGGAGGTAATGAGCAGTTCTTC | CASSGTLAGGNEQFF | . | TRBJ2-1 | TRBD2 | TRBV11-2 | 15
TGTGCCAGCAGCCAAGATCTAGAGGGAGGGCAAGATACGCAGTATTTT | CASSQDLEGGQDTQYF | . | TRBJ2-3 | TRBD2 | TRBV3-1/TRBV3-2 | 16